This record looks at one TCR beta chain sequence and its context. Antigen unknown. One end of the junction is discordant with germline, which a read error may explain. Until they underwent thyroid surgery, no patient had received any treatment. The data originate from a study of metastatic and nonmetastatic thyroid tumors. Study overall: Repertoire comparisons spanned blood and tumor or nodule tissue from malignant and benign thyroid patients.

The CDR3 runs 14 residues. Study observations and caveats: Significantly higher TCR beta diversity was reportedly seen in malignant thyroid tumors than benign nodules, in blood and tumor.

Under the authors' procedure: Construction of a distant-metastasis classifier for papillary thyroid cancer relied on CDR3 differences across clinicopathological groups. TCRdb re-called clones from the PCR reads using MiXCR. For this entry, the V and J calls and clone size follow TCRdb and not the study's own pipeline. This sample has some 25,000 clones; under 15% occur once, and the top ten carry roughly 3.3%. This sequence joins TRBV12-3 or TRBV12-4 and TRBJ1-1; possibly TRBD1 for D (6 bases). Material for sequencing was blood. This TCR was recovered from a female donor with papillary thyroid cancer or a benign thyroid nodule (not recorded which). Some clones in this sample may be carry-over from other donors' samples. Written as DNA, the CDR3 is TGTGCCGGCAGCCGAGGACAGCCGAACACCGAAGCTTTCTTT. Amino acid sequence: CAGSRGQPNTEAFF.